One T cell receptor beta chain is described in this entry. In the original workflow: It was from reference gene primer amplification that nucleated cell counts were estimated. TCRdb's copy holds only in-frame clones and misses some; the assay was immunoSEQ multiplex PCR. D and trimming come from the DNA, and the V and J calls and clone size come from that table. The sample records some 240,000 clones, almost 85% being singletons. The germline V and J ends were trimmed by 2 bases and 8 bases, with 12 bases remaining between them. Per the germline V gene, CDR1 is SGHTA and CDR2 is FQGNSA. This CDR3 contains 13 residues. While infection was still active, Seattle patients were enrolled and then followed longitudinally. This entry belongs to a study of blood T cell repertoires in COVID-19.

Sequenced: peripheral blood. This clonotype was obtained from a woman aged 70-85 years with COVID-19, enrolled during active disease. The chain links TRBV7-2 to TRBJ1-1; D unresolved. This chain's CDR3 is CASSLRDPREAFF. The DNA of the CDR3 is TGTGCCAGCAGCTTAAGAGATCCAAGAGAAGCTTTCTTT.